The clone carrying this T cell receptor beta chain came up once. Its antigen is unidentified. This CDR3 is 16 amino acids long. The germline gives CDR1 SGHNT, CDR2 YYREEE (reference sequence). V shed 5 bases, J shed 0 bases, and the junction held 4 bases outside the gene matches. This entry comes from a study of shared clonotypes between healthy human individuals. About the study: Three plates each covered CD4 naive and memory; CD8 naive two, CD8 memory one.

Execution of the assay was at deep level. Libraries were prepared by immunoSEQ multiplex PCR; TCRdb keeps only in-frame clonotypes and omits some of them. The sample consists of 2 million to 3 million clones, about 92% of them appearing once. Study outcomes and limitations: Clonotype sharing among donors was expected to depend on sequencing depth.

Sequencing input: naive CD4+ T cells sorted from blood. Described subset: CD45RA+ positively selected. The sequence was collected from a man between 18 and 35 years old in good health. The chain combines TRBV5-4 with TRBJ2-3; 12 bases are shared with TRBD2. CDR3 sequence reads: CASRAGLAGSTDTQYF. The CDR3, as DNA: TGTGCCAGCAGGGCAGGACTAGCGGGGAGCACAGATACGCAGTATTTT.